These 18 T cell receptor beta chains were sequenced from one sample in a study. Tregs were sorted as CD4+CD25+CD127-/low cells. TCRdb processed the 5' RACE reads anew with MiXCR; each CDR3 protein has one entry. The data show 62,000 or so distinct CDR3 sequences, around 24% seen once. Sequences were obtained from tumor-infiltrating Tregs sorted from the breast tumor. These TCRs come from a female donor with breast cancer.

There are a few counts of this clonotype. The genes are TRBV7-9 and TRBJ1-4, with 9 bases fitting TRBD1. Germline V lookup: CDR1 SEHNR, CDR2 FQNEAQ (reference sequence). The CDR3 spans 15 residues. With 0 bases clipped from V and 8 bases from J, the junction kept 4 bases outside the gene matches. In DNA form, the CDR3 reads TGTGCCAGCAGCTTAGCGACAGGGGGACAGGAAAAACTGTTTTTT. Its protein is CASSLATGGQEKLFF.

This clonotype ranks as medium-sized. Here the CDR3 DNA reads TGTGCCAGCAGTGGACTCCGGAACACTGAAGCTTTCTTT. It yields the protein CASSGLRNTEAFF. J is TRBJ1-1 and V is TRBV7-2; D gene unclear. Germline CDR1 reads SGHTA; CDR2 reads FQGNSA. The CDR3 totals 13 residues. Trimming shortened V by 6 bases and J by 1 base, and 9 bases separated the two germline ends.

This clonotype was seen more than once but under ten times. The chain has TRBV3-1 and TRBJ2-3, with TRBD2 matching 7 bases. J gave up 9 bases and V 4 bases, and 4 bases lay outside the gene matches. The CDR3 contains 12 residues. Germline CDR1 reads LGHDT; CDR2 reads YNNKEL (reference sequence). The CDR3 reads CASSPPGGTQYF. The CDR3, as DNA: TGTGCCAGCAGCCCACCCGGGGGGACGCAGTATTTT.

The V call is TRBV4-1, the J call TRBJ2-5, with 7 bases fitting TRBD1. Per germline, CDR1 MGHRA and CDR2 YSYEKL. V shed 4 bases, J shed 4 bases, and the junction held 9 bases outside the gene matches. The CDR3 length is 15 residues. CDR3 sequence (DNA): TGCGCCAGCAGCCTAATCCAGGGGGTAGGAGAGACCCAGTACTTC. This sequence encodes CASSLIQGVGETQYF.

V and J are TRBV4-1 and TRBJ1-5, with 10 bases aligning to TRBD1. The V and J ends lost 3 bases and 6 bases, in that order; junction bases with no gene match: 5. The CDR3 length is 15 residues. Germline CDR1 MGHRA, CDR2 YSYEKL. The CDR3 DNA reads TGCGCCAGCAGCCATGACAGGGGGCCCTTTCAGCCCCAGCATTTT. This sequence encodes CASSHDRGPFQPQHF.

In this sample, this clonotype turned up many times. V gene TRBV4-3 combines with J gene TRBJ2-1; D is ambiguous. Germline V gene lookup returns CDR1 LGHNA and CDR2 YSLEER. The CDR3 has 13 amino acids. Trimming took off 3 bases at V and 4 bases at J, with 7 bases between the two ends. This CDR3 reads CASSHRPYNEQFF. The CDR3 DNA is TGCGCCAGCAGCCATCGTCCGTACAATGAGCAGTTCTTC.

In regard to this clonotype: One junction end does not reproduce the germline sequence, and a read error may be involved. The chain is built from TRBV7-3 and TRBJ1-6; D is uncertain. CDR3 length: 13 residues. CDR1 and CDR2 (germline): SGHTA, FQGTGA. This CDR3 reads CASSPDYYSPLHF. The CDR3 coding sequence is TGTGCCAGCAGTCCAGACTATTATTCACCCCTCCACTTT.

For this clonotype: Compared with germline, one end of the junction differs, possibly owing to a read error. DNA of the CDR3: TGCGCCAGCGGCTTGGCCCAGGGGGCTTCGAACTATGGCTACGCCTTC. It yields the protein CASGLAQGASNYGYAF. The chain links TRBV5-1 to TRBJ1-2; 8 positions match TRBD1. The CDR3 extends over 16 amino acids. Germline assignment: CDR1 SGHRS and CDR2 YFSETQ.

In this sample, this clonotype turned up once. The CDR3 coding sequence is TGTGCCAGCAGTTACTCGACAGGGCCCAATCAGCCCCAGCATTTT. Translating it yields CASSYSTGPNQPQHF. J is TRBJ1-5 and V is TRBV6-5, with 7 bases that match TRBD1. CDR1 and CDR2 (germline): MNHEY, SVGAGI. J gave up 3 bases and V 0 bases, and 2 bases lay outside the gene matches. The CDR3 sequence is 15 residues long.

The chain uses TRBV7-4 and TRBJ2-5; no clear D. V was pared by 11 bases and J by 0 bases, with 16 bases between. Germline values: CDR1 SGHVT, CDR2 SQSDAQ. The CDR3 contains 14 residues. The CDR3 DNA reads TGTGCCCGCGACGGTGCGGTGTACCAAGAGACCCAGTACTTC. Translation gives CARDGAVYQETQYF.

The chain uses TRBV6-6 and TRBJ2-3; 9 bases align to TRBD1. The CDR3 length is 15 residues. Germline CDR1 MNHNY, CDR2 SVGAGI (reference sequence). Trimming cost V 7 bases and J 3 bases; bases outside gene matches: 8. The CDR3 loop is CASTLQGALTDTQYF. The CDR3 DNA sequence: TGTGCCAGCACTCTACAGGGGGCGCTTACAGATACGCAGTATTTT.

This clonotype was seen more than once but under ten times. The CDR3 loop reads CASSQGGLTGRWAQHF. Here the CDR3 DNA reads TGCGCCAGCAGCCAAGGGGGACTAACAGGACGGTGGGCCCAGCATTTT. The V gene is TRBV4-1, the J gene TRBJ1-5, with D possibly being TRBD1 (5 bases). V was shortened by 1 base and J by 11 bases, with 21 bases between the two germline ends. Germline CDR1 is MGHRA and CDR2 is YSYEKL. The CDR3 sequence is 16 residues long.

This clonotype occurred many times. This rearrangement joins TRBV7-2 to TRBJ2-1; 8 positions agree with TRBD2. The CDR3 has 14 amino acids. V lost 2 bases and J lost 6; bases outside the gene matches: 3. The germline V gene encodes CDR1 SGHTA and CDR2 FQGNSA. Written as DNA, the CDR3 is TGTGCCAGCAGCTTAACCGGGACTAGCAATGAGCAGTTCTTC. Its protein product is CASSLTGTSNEQFF.

CDR3 nucleotides: TGTGCCAGCAGTATAAGGGACATGAACACTGAAGCTTTCTTT. As protein: CASSIRDMNTEAFF. This rearrangement joins TRBV12-3 or TRBV12-4 to TRBJ1-1; D may be TRBD1 (6 bases). This CDR3 comprises 14 residues. V was shortened by 5 bases and J by 0 bases, with 10 bases between the two germline ends.

The chain combines TRBV24-1 with TRBJ2-1; 9 positions agree with TRBD2. The CDR3 loop spans 15 amino acids. Per germline, CDR1 KGHDR and CDR2 SFDVKD. V lost 0 bases to trimming and J lost 6 bases; unmatched junction nucleotides: 2. DNA for the CDR3: TGTGCCACCAGTGATTTGTCTAGCGGGACCAATGAGCAGTTCTTC. Amino acids: CATSDLSSGTNEQFF.

The J gene is TRBJ2-3, the V gene TRBV10-1, with 9 nucleotides matching TRBD1. J lost 5 bases, V lost 0 bases, and 6 bases had no gene match. Germline values: CDR1 WNHNN, CDR2 SYGVQD (reference sequence). There are 16 residues in the CDR3. The CDR3 DNA sequence: TGCGCCAGCAGTGAGTCCAGAGGGACAGGGAGAGATACGCAGTATTTT. Its translation: CASSESRGTGRDTQYF.

This clonotype was seen only a few times. V and J are TRBV4-1 and TRBJ2-2, with a tentative D call TRBD1 (5 bases). Germline V gene sequence: CDR1 MGHRA, CDR2 YSYEKL. The ends were cut back, 0 bases at V and 9 bases at J, with 17 bases in the middle. This CDR3 is 16 amino acids long. The DNA for the CDR3 is TGCGCCAGCAGCCAAGATCCGACAGTACCCGTCCGGGAGCTGTTTTTT. Translation gives CASSQDPTVPVRELFF.

The genes are TRBV6-2 or TRBV6-3 and TRBJ1-2, with D unclear. Germline V gene lookup returns CDR1 MNHEY and CDR2 SVGEGT. This CDR3 spans 14 amino acids. The germline V and J ends were trimmed by 5 bases and 8 bases, with 18 bases remaining between them. The CDR3 sequence is CASSPLGGMGGYTF. The CDR3 DNA reads TGTGCCAGCAGTCCTCTTGGAGGGATGGGAGGCTACACCTTC.